This entry is about one T cell receptor beta chain. Which antigen it targets is not known. No base quality information exists; no much larger clone differs at one position. Systemically healthy Caucasian individuals from Russia, 39 in total and aged about 6 to 90 years, were included as donors. Each donor gave around 9.5 milliliters of peripheral blood, collected into EDTA-treated Vacutainer tubes. Ficoll-Paque density-gradient centrifugation was used to isolate PBMCs, with at least 7 million obtained per sample. Total RNA, at least 5 micrograms per sample, was extracted from PBMCs with Trizol reagent. Naive CD45RAhigh/CD27high T cell percentages were measured by flow cytometry on a PBMC aliquot from every donor. At the junction V is shortened by 3 bases and J by 6 bases; bases outside the gene matches: 8. The CDR1 and CDR2 encoded by the germline V gene (reference sequence) are LGHDT and YNNKEL. Spanning cysteine to phenylalanine, the CDR3 consists of 15 amino acids. Only the CDR3 portion is preserved as DNA: 45 bases, with reading frame beginning at the first base.

The data were taken from a study of blood T cells in healthy people across ages (dated by TCRdb to between 2014 and 2017). Regarding the research as a whole: Template switching captured roughly one uniquely barcoded TCR beta cDNA molecule per two T cells in model experiments. To track age-related changes in TCR beta repertoire diversity, the study relied on deep sequencing normalized with unique cDNA molecular identifiers. The donors were divided into four age groups: young (average around 17 years), middle-aged (roughly 40), aged (approximately 62) and long-lived (roughly 82). Donors of different ages were randomly distributed across sequencing lanes to avoid experimental bias. The study analyzed two additional independent replicas of 1 million unique cDNA reads from the same blood draw for two donors, one aged 18 to 30 and one aged 80 or older. Points the paper makes about the study in general: A strong correlation was found between observed TCR beta diversity and the percentage of naive T cells measured by flow cytometry. Conclusive comparison of naive and antigen-experienced compartments was prevented by the profiling of bulk unsorted PBMCs. As age increased, observed TCR beta diversity per million T cells dropped in a roughly linear way, and a significant reduction was already evident by age 40. Total diversity estimates from one million sequenced T cells were considered lower bounds and underestimates. Compared with the aged group, more naive CD4+ T cells, fewer expanded clones and increased TCR diversity were shown by the long-lived group, suggesting age selection. Because donor CMV infection status was unknown, age-related changes in expanded clonotypes were potentially confounded.

The protocol used for the library was 5' RACE. The sequencer listed for this sample is Illumina HiSeq 2500. A second PCR of about 7 to 12 cycles was run with a J-beta primer mix and a sample-barcoded 5' primer. Each TCR beta cDNA molecule received a unique molecular identifier from a template-switch 5' adaptor carrying 12 random nucleotides. Each sample yielded at least 3 million CDR3-containing paired-end reads. First-strand cDNA synthesis was performed from all RNA using the Mint cDNA synthesis kit, with priming by a TRBC-specific oligonucleotide. Following uracil-DNA glycosylase treatment, all cDNA underwent a first 18-cycle PCR with the universal primers M1SS and BC2_uni_R. Processing in the source paper ran as follows. Each sample was normalized by randomly selecting 1 million high-quality reads, each carrying a distinct molecular identifier. Reads with shared molecular identifiers were discarded instead of being binned into consensus sequences. MiTCR, set to a Q25 quality threshold and the strictest error-elimination algorithm, was used for CDR3 identification, clonotype clustering and error correction. A nonparametric unseen species model using Euler transformation provided a lower-bound estimate of total TCR beta diversity. TCRdb's own reprocessing of the public reads used fastp at Q25 and MiXCR and kept productive beta chains. Every CDR3 protein is listed once, alongside the most common genes and DNA of its rows. TCRdb assigned the V and J calls; the authors' analysis was not used. The sample records roughly 2 million distinct CDR3 sequences, around half of which are singletons. The ten largest clones add up to approximately 2% of the sample.

The sequence joins TRBV3-1 to TRBJ2-4; 7 bases in the junction line up with TRBD1. The TCR comes from a woman in her thirties or forties in good health. Sequenced material: blood. The base sequence is TGTGCCAGCAGCCACATGGCAGGGGGTGCAAACATTCAGTACTTC. It specifies CASSHMAGGANIQYF.